This TCR beta chain was captured in a study of cytomegalovirus exposure and HLA in healthy donors. In the PCR, 60 Vbeta and 13 Jbeta primers were used. The protocol was immunoSEQ multiplex PCR, while the TCRdb copy is restricted to in-frame clones and leaves out a portion. The table counts about 130,000 clones; roughly 1.4% lies in the top ten. Remarks on this clone: The antigen is not known.

Trimming took off 4 bases at V and 2 bases at J, with 17 bases between the two ends. CDR3 size: 16 residues. The germline V gene encodes CDR1 LNHDA and CDR2 SQIVND (reference sequence). Broader study findings: Earlier analysis yielded a pattern in which most TCR beta V segments were productive about 87% or about 30% of the time.

This clonotype originated in a woman between 40 and 50 years old in good health and CMV-seronegative. The specimen was PBMCs. V is TRBV19 and J is TRBJ1-2; possibly TRBD1 for D (6 bases). CDR3 amino acids: CASSKTQTGRNYGYTF. CDR3 sequence (DNA): TGTGCCAGTAGTAAAACCCAAACAGGGCGGAACTATGGCTACACCTTC.